Following are 21 T cell receptor beta chains from one sample sequenced in a study of T-cell reconstitution after alpha-beta-depleted transplantation in children (dated by TCRdb to between 2015 and 2016). Libraries were built with PCR. The sequencing machine was an Illumina HiSeq 2500. TCR library preparation used molecular barcoding, with unique molecular identifiers applied to normalize quantification of the TCRbeta repertoire. TCRdb reanalyzed the raw reads on its own, using fastp at Q25 for trimming and MiXCR for clone calling, and kept in-frame beta chains. Rows are unified per CDR3 protein, each entry keeping the most common DNA and genes. The sample table shows 500,000 to 650,000 distinct CDR3 sequences, and approximately 13% are seen once. Together, the top ten hold 2% to 2.5% of the sample. The meaning of the sample's treatment or condition label: allogeneic hematopoietic cell transplantation with graft depleted of TCRalphabeta T cells and CD19 B cells.

The source was PBMCs, mostly from graft donor cells, collected 360 days after TCRalphabeta/CD19-depleted stem cell transplant. The receptors were gathered from a male patient under 18 who had a stem cell transplant for acute myeloid leukemia, so the T cells may come from the graft donor.

This clonotype was counted many times. The gene calls are TRBV10-3 and TRBJ1-1, with 11 bases lining up with TRBD1. This CDR3 has 13 residues. Per germline, CDR1 ENHRY and CDR2 SYGVKD. V was pared by 9 bases and J by 4 bases, with 4 bases of the junction left unmatched. The CDR3, as DNA: TGTGCCATACTTGGGACAGGGGGCACTGAAGCTTTCTTT. It codes for CAILGTGGTEAFF.

This clonotype appeared a few times. J is TRBJ2-3 and V is TRBV29-1; possibly TRBD1 or TRBD2 for D (5 bases each). V was pared by 6 bases and J by 1 base, with 11 bases between. The CDR3 is 13 residues long. Looked up from germline, CDR1 is SQVTM and CDR2 is ANQGSEA. CDR3 in DNA: TGCAGCGTGCTGGTGGGGGGCACAGATACGCAGTATTTT. This encodes CSVLVGGTDTQYF.

This chain joins TRBV19 and TRBJ1-5; D is perhaps TRBD1 (5 bases). Germline V gene lookup returns CDR1 LNHDA and CDR2 SQIVND (reference sequence). The CDR3 has 16 amino acids. V gave up 3 bases and J gave up 0 bases, with 12 bases separating them. DNA of the CDR3: TGTGCCAGTAGTATCCGGACACAAAATAGCAATCAGCCCCAGCATTTT. Protein product: CASSIRTQNSNQPQHF. Together with reference TRBV19 and TRBJ1-5, the CDR3 gives the full variable domain: DGGITQSPKYLFRKEGQNVTLSCEQNLNHDAMYWYRQDPGQGLRLIYYSQIVNDFQKGDIAEGYSVSREKKESFPLTVTSAQKNPTAFYLCASSIRTQNSNQPQHFGDGTRLSIL.

This clonotype has ten or more counts. This chain uses TRBV25-1 with TRBJ2-3, with 7 positions matching TRBD1. The trim removed 3 bases at V and 2 bases at J, leaving 14 bases unmatched. The germline CDR1 and CDR2 sequences are MGHDK and SYGVNS. The CDR3 covers 18 residues. The CDR3 DNA sequence: TGTGCCAGCAGTGAGGGGACAGTACACCTCGGGATCACAGATACGCAGTATTTT. It codes for CASSEGTVHLGITDTQYF.

This clonotype came up many times. The rearrangement uses TRBV6-1 and TRBJ2-7; D remains ambiguous. V was clipped by 6 bases and J by 0 bases, with 12 bases between them. The CDR3 length is 14 residues. CDR1 and CDR2 from the germline V gene are MNHNS and SASEGT. In nucleotides, the CDR3 is TGTGCCAGCAGCGGACCTCCAAGCTCCTACGAGCAGTACTTC. Encoded protein: CASSGPPSSYEQYF.

V and J are TRBV20-1 and TRBJ2-7; no definite D call. The CDR3 totals 14 residues. V was trimmed by 4 bases and J by 3 bases, leaving 16 bases between them. CDR1 is DFQATT and CDR2 is SNEGSKA in the germline V gene (reference sequence). The CDR3 DNA follows: TGCAGTGCTAAGGACGGGTCTCTTAACTACGAGCAGTACGTC. This codes for CSAKDGSLNYEQYV.

This clonotype appeared many times. The genes are TRBV29-1 and TRBJ2-3, with D hard to call. The germline gives CDR1 SQVTM, CDR2 ANQGSEA. Trimming stripped 7 bases from V and 3 bases from J, with 5 bases between. The CDR3 runs 10 residues. This CDR3 is CSGRTDTQYF. Here the CDR3 DNA reads TGCAGCGGGCGGACAGATACGCAGTATTTT.

This clonotype was observed a handful of times. This chain joins TRBV18 and TRBJ2-1, with D unclear. This CDR3 is built from 12 residues. V was cut by 2 bases and J by 7 bases, with 6 bases left in between. CDR1 and CDR2 (germline): KGHSH, LQKENI. The CDR3 here is CASSPIENEQFF. CDR3 sequence (DNA): TGTGCCAGCTCACCAATAGAGAATGAGCAGTTCTTC.

There are a few counts of this clonotype. This chain uses TRBV27 with TRBJ1-1; D is unclear. The CDR3 runs 15 residues. Germline V lookup: CDR1 MNHEY, CDR2 SMNVEV (reference sequence). The ends were cut back, 0 bases at V and 4 bases at J, with 12 bases in the middle. As DNA, the CDR3 is TGTGCCAGCAGTTTATCGGTTCGACGGATCACTGAAGCTTTCTTT. Its translation: CASSLSVRRITEAFF.

V is TRBV6-1 and J is TRBJ2-5; TRBD2 agrees at 12 bases. The junction had 13 bases not matched to a gene; V was cut back by 6 bases and J by 2 bases. The CDR3 loop spans 18 amino acids. Germline lookup yields CDR1 MNHNS and CDR2 SASEGT. The CDR3 sequence: CASSGLLAGGPRQETQYF. For the CDR3, the DNA is TGTGCCAGCAGCGGCCTTCTAGCGGGAGGGCCTCGGCAAGAGACCCAGTACTTC.

The chain employs TRBV7-9 and TRBJ2-5; D may be TRBD2 (5 bases). V lost 4 bases and J lost 5, with 17 bases in between. This CDR3 region has 15 residues. The germline V gene has CDR1 SEHNR and CDR2 FQNEAQ (reference sequence). CDR3 protein: CASSYLKTGMETQYF. The CDR3 bases are TGTGCCAGCAGCTACCTTAAGACGGGGATGGAGACCCAGTACTTC.

V is TRBV5-1 and J is TRBJ2-5; either TRBD1 or TRBD2 may supply D (5 bases each). From germline, CDR1 is SGHRS and CDR2 YFSETQ. The length of the CDR3 is 15 residues. With 2 bases removed from V and 2 bases from J, the gap between germline ends came to 13 bases. CDR3 DNA: TGCGCCAGCAGCTTAATTGGGACGGAGCAAGAGACCCAGTACTTC. The encoded protein is CASSLIGTEQETQYF. Filled out from reference TRBV5-1 and TRBJ2-5, the complete variable domain reads KAGVTQTPRYLIKTRGQQVTLSCSPISGHRSVSWYQQTPGQGLQFLFEYFSETQRNKGNFPGRFSGRQFSNSRSEMNVSTLELGDSALYLCASSLIGTEQETQYFGPGTRLLVL.

This clonotype was seen at least ten times. The chain recombines TRBV28 with TRBJ1-6; D ambiguous. Germline V gene lookup returns CDR1 MDHEN and CDR2 SYDVKM. Trimming stripped 3 bases from V and 9 bases from J, with 9 bases between. The CDR3 is 13 residues long. The DNA for the CDR3 is TGTGCCAGCAGTTTGGTTATAGGTTCACCCCTCCACTTT. This gives the protein CASSLVIGSPLHF. Based on the CDR3 plus reference TRBV28 and TRBJ1-6, the full variable domain is DVKVTQSSRYLVKRTGEKVFLECVQDMDHENMFWYRQDPGLGLRLIYFSYDVKMKEKGDIPEGYSVSREKKERFSLILESASTNQTSMYLCASSLVIGSPLHFGNGTRLTVT.

This chain joins TRBV12-3 or TRBV12-4 and TRBJ1-1, with D perhaps matching TRBD1 (6 bases). The CDR3 extends over 15 amino acids. V was cut by 5 bases and J by 3 bases, with 16 bases left in between. Here the CDR3 DNA reads TGTGCCAGCAGTGCCCCAGGGACACTATACACTGAAGCTTTCTTT. It encodes CASSAPGTLYTEAFF.

This clonotype was seen only a few times. The chain carries TRBV2 and TRBJ2-7; 12 bases match TRBD2. Germline-derived CDR1 and CDR2 are SNHLY and FYNNEI. This CDR3 spans 14 amino acids. V shed 6 bases and J 6 bases; nucleotides not matched to a gene: 6. The CDR3 DNA sequence: TGTGCCAGCAGAGGACTAGCGGGGTATGGCGAGCAGTACTTC. Residues: CASRGLAGYGEQYF.

This clonotype was seen a few times. The V and J genes are TRBV11-2 and TRBJ2-7; D ambiguous. In germline, CDR1 is SGHAT, CDR2 FQNNGV. V was pared by 2 bases and J by 2 bases, with 10 bases between. This CDR3 has 14 amino acids. CDR3 residues: CASSLPWAAYEQYF. The CDR3 DNA sequence: TGTGCCAGCAGCTTACCTTGGGCAGCCTACGAGCAGTACTTC.

In its sample, this clonotype was seen many times. The rearrangement links TRBV29-1 to TRBJ1-2; tentatively, D is TRBD1 (6 bases). The CDR3 is 13 amino acids. Germline CDR1 SQVTM, CDR2 ANQGSEA. V lost 4 bases, J lost 4 bases, and 13 bases lay in between. DNA of the CDR3: TGCAGCGTTGGCTCGGGGGCTGGCTATGGCTACACCTTC. Translated, it gives CSVGSGAGYGYTF.

The chain recombines TRBV6-4 with TRBJ2-1; 7 nucleotides agree with TRBD2. The CDR3 has 13 residues. V gave up 2 bases and J gave up 7 bases; unmatched junction bases: 2. Germline V lookup: CDR1 MRHNA, CDR2 SNTAGT. Here the CDR3 DNA reads TGTGCCAGCAGTGACGGACTAGGTAATGAGCAGTTCTTC. Amino acid sequence: CASSDGLGNEQFF.

This clonotype was observed a handful of times. This rearrangement joins TRBV14 to TRBJ1-1, with 9 bases that match TRBD1. Trimming took 3 bases from V and 0 from J; bases not matched to a gene: 2. Germline assignment: CDR1 SGHDN and CDR2 FVKESK. The CDR3 sequence is 15 residues long. The DNA of the CDR3 is TGTGCCAGCAGCCACAGGGACAGGGTGAACACTGAAGCTTTCTTT. As protein: CASSHRDRVNTEAFF.

There are a few counts of this clonotype. This sequence joins TRBV20-1 and TRBJ1-5; D gene uncertain. Germline V gives CDR1 DFQATT, CDR2 SNEGSKA (reference sequence). Trimming shortened V by 6 bases and J by 0 bases, and 12 bases separated the two germline ends. There are 14 residues in the CDR3. CDR3 nucleotides: TGCAGTGCCGCTACGATCACTAGCAATCAGCCCCAGCATTTT. This codes for CSAATITSNQPQHF.

This clonotype was detected a few times. Written as DNA, the CDR3 is TGCAGTGCTAGTGTTTTGCTGAGAGAGCAGTACTTC. Amino acids: CSASVLLREQYF. The chain uses TRBV20-1 and TRBJ2-7; D call uncertain. CDR3 length equals 12 residues. Trimming took 3 bases from V and 7 from J, leaving 13 bases between them. The V gene's germline CDR1 is DFQATT and CDR2 SNEGSKA (reference sequence).